This entry lists 27 T cell receptor beta chains sequenced from one sample in a study of blood T cell repertoires in COVID-19. TCRdb keeps only in-frame clones here, not all; method: immunoSEQ multiplex PCR. Here the sample spans around 270,000 clones, more than 65% being singletons. The material sequenced was peripheral blood. These receptors were collected from a person aged 65-85 years with COVID-19, enrolled during active disease.

This clone has just one count. This chain joins TRBV27 and TRBJ2-7; TRBD2 matches 10 bases. The CDR3 runs to 14 residues. From germline, CDR1 is MNHEY and CDR2 SMNVEV (reference sequence). The J segment lost 6 bases and the V segment lost 4 bases, leaving 6 bases of the junction unmatched. CDR3 region: CASSSRTSGLEQYF. The CDR3 DNA reads TGTGCCAGCAGTTCCCGGACTAGCGGACTCGAGCAGTACTTC.

The V gene is TRBV6-6, the J gene TRBJ1-3, with D possibly matching TRBD1 (5 bases). CDR3 length: 16 amino acids. Deletions cut 2 bases from V and 0 bases from J, with 11 bases between. From germline, CDR1 is MNHNY and CDR2 SVGAGI (reference sequence). This chain's CDR3 is CASSYGAGHSGNTIYF. The CDR3 DNA reads as TGTGCCAGCAGTTACGGGGCAGGACACTCTGGAAACACCATATATTTT.

V is TRBV3-1 (or the pseudogene TRBV3-2) and J is TRBJ2-5; possible D gene TRBD1, 10 bases. Trimming stripped 3 bases from V and 4 bases from J, with 24 bases between. The length of the CDR3 is 18 residues. Germline V gene data show CDR1 as LGHDT and CDR2 as YNNKEL (reference sequence). The CDR3 loop reads CASSQLAGGTGVLETQYF. The CDR3 coding sequence is TGTGCCAGCAGCCAGCTGGCGGGAGGGACAGGGGTACTAGAGACCCAGTACTTC.

The chain has TRBV5-1 and TRBJ2-7; D gene ambiguous. The CDR3 length is 14 residues. V shed 0 bases and J shed 5 bases, with 12 bases lying between them. Germline lookup yields CDR1 SGHRS and CDR2 YFSETQ. Here the CDR3 DNA reads TGCGCCAGCAGCTTGGCCAACGGGTTCCACGAGCAGTACTTC. Translated: CASSLANGFHEQYF.

The J gene is TRBJ2-2, the V gene TRBV12-5; D gene ambiguous. The CDR3 is 13 amino acids. Germline CDR1 reads LGHNT; CDR2 reads FRNRAP. Trimming left V 2 bases short and J 7 bases short, with 8 bases between. DNA of the CDR3: TGTGCTAGTGGTTTGAGGCTAGACGGGGAGCTGTTTTTT. Translation gives CASGLRLDGELFF.

Ten or more counts support this clone. The genes are TRBV12-3 or TRBV12-4 and TRBJ2-1, with D possibly being TRBD2 (5 bases). The length of the CDR3 is 11 residues. V was pared by 8 bases and J by 4 bases, with 6 bases between. CDR3 residues: CASSGYNEQFF. The CDR3 DNA reads TGTGCCAGCTCGGGATACAATGAGCAGTTCTTC.

This clone was seen a single time. This chain links TRBV19 with TRBJ1-5, with a weak D call TRBD1 (5 bases). Germline CDR1 LNHDA, CDR2 SQIVND (reference sequence). V lost 4 bases and J 2 bases, leaving 9 bases between the germline ends. CDR3 size: 14 residues. Here the CDR3 DNA reads TGTGCCAGTAGTAGGACGGGGGGCAATCAGCCCCAGCATTTT. It translates to CASSRTGGNQPQHF.

The V gene is TRBV19, the J gene TRBJ2-7; perhaps TRBD2 as D (6 bases). Germline V lookup: CDR1 LNHDA, CDR2 SQIVND (reference sequence). V shed 10 bases and J shed 4 bases, with 20 bases lying between them. This CDR3 has 14 residues. The CDR3 DNA reads TGTGCCACCCAGCCTCGAGGCGGGAAGTACGAGCAGTACTTC. Translated: CATQPRGGKYEQYF.

On this clone: The junction and the germline gene differ at one end; a read error may be behind it. V and J are TRBV28 and TRBJ2-7; D remains ambiguous. This CDR3 is built from 13 residues. Germline V gives CDR1 MDHEN, CDR2 SYDVKM. CDR3 sequence (DNA): TGTGCCAGCAGTTTAGCAGACTTCTACGGGCAGTACTTC. Translation: CASSLADFYGQYF.

V gene TRBV5-5 combines with J gene TRBJ1-3, with a weak D call TRBD1 (5 bases). Trimming removed 1 base from V and 3 bases from J, with 8 bases in between. Germline V CDR1 and CDR2: SGHKS, YYEKEE (reference sequence). This CDR3 region has 14 residues. CDR3 loop: CASSLTTVGNTIYF. In DNA form, the CDR3 reads TGTGCCAGCAGCTTGACGACAGTTGGAAACACCATATATTTT.

Of note for this clone: In the same sample, other DNA sequences code for this CDR3. The rearrangement links TRBV20-1 to TRBJ2-7; D possibly corresponds to TRBD2 (5 bases). In germline, CDR1 is DFQATT, CDR2 SNEGSKA (reference sequence). V lost 2 bases, J lost 6 bases, and 8 bases lay in between. The CDR3 sequence is 11 residues long. Written as DNA, the CDR3 is TGCAGTGCTAGACCGGGGTCCGAGCAGTACTTC. It is translated as CSARPGSEQYF.

This chain links TRBV5-8 with TRBJ1-6; no firm D call. The V gene lost 0 bases and the J gene lost 0 bases, with 4 bases spanning the gap. CDR3 length equals 15 residues. CDR1 is SGHTS and CDR2 is YDEGEE in the germline V gene. CDR3 in amino acids: CASSLGASYNSPLHF. The CDR3 coding sequence is TGTGCCAGCAGCTTGGGGGCCTCCTATAATTCACCCCTCCACTTT.

The genes are TRBV11-2 and TRBJ2-3; D call uncertain. V lost 3 bases to trimming and J lost 4 bases, with 11 bases between them. This CDR3 spans 14 amino acids. CDR1 and CDR2 (germline): SGHAT, FQNNGV. In DNA form, the CDR3 reads TGTGCCAGCAGCTTTAATCCAGGTTCAGATACGCAGTATTTT. This sequence encodes CASSFNPGSDTQYF.

V is TRBV5-1 and J is TRBJ2-3; 11 positions agree with TRBD2. The CDR3 runs 16 residues. V shed 4 bases, J shed 0 bases, and the junction held 4 bases outside the gene matches. Germline V gene data show CDR1 as SGHRS and CDR2 as YFSETQ. The CDR3 reads CASSGRTSGSTDTQYF. In DNA form, the CDR3 reads TGCGCCAGCAGCGGACGGACTAGCGGGAGCACAGATACGCAGTATTTT.

This clone was seen at least ten times. The V gene is TRBV4-2, the J gene TRBJ1-3, with D perhaps TRBD1 (5 bases). V was shortened by 0 bases and J by 2 bases, with 14 bases between the two germline ends. The CDR3 length is 17 residues. The germline V gene encodes CDR1 LGHNA and CDR2 YNFKEQ. CDR3 region: CASSQDVGLGAGNTIYF. DNA of the CDR3: TGTGCCAGCAGCCAAGATGTGGGGTTAGGGGCTGGAAACACCATATATTTT.

The chain recombines TRBV5-4 with TRBJ2-7; 9 nucleotides line up with TRBD2. Trimming cost V 0 bases and J 4 bases; bases outside gene matches: 5. Germline CDR1 and CDR2: SGHNT and YYREEE (reference sequence). The CDR3 consists of 15 residues. CDR3 coding DNA: TGTGCCAGCAGCTTGGGGCGGGAGGGACCTTACGAGCAGTACTTC. Protein: CASSLGREGPYEQYF. The full variable domain, with the rest looked up from reference TRBV5-4 and TRBJ2-7, is ETGVTQSPTHLIKTRGQQVTLRCSSQSGHNTVSWYQQALGQGPQFIFQYYREEENGRGNFPPRFSGLQFPNYSSELNVNALELDDSALYLCASSLGREGPYEQYFGPGTRLTVT.

In its sample, this clone was seen many times. This sequence joins TRBV7-2 and TRBJ2-5; D remains ambiguous. Germline V lookup: CDR1 SGHTA, CDR2 FQGNSA. The CDR3 loop spans 14 amino acids. V was trimmed by 6 bases and J by 0 bases, leaving 11 bases between them. In DNA, the CDR3 is TGTGCCAGCAGTTCAATTGAGTACCAAGAGACCCAGTACTTC. Translating it yields CASSSIEYQETQYF.

CDR3 residues: CASSLATSLPYEQYF. CDR3 in DNA: TGTGCCAGCAGCCTGGCCACATCTTTACCCTACGAGCAGTACTTC. J is TRBJ2-7 and V is TRBV5-5, with D uncertain. The CDR3 sequence is 15 residues long. V was pared by 4 bases and J by 2 bases, with 16 bases between. From germline, CDR1 is SGHKS and CDR2 YYEKEE (reference sequence).

The chain combines TRBV18 with TRBJ2-1; 11 bases line up with TRBD2. The CDR3 consists of 15 residues. Unmatched junction bases numbered 2, after V lost 4 bases and J lost 3 bases. Germline V gene sequence: CDR1 KGHSH, CDR2 LQKENI. The CDR3 nucleotides read TGTGCCAGCTCACTGGGACTAGCGGACTACAATGAGCAGTTCTTC. This encodes CASSLGLADYNEQFF.

The rearrangement links TRBV15 to TRBJ1-1; 10 nucleotides agree with TRBD1. The V gene end was trimmed by 3 bases and the J gene end by 3 bases; junction bases not matched to a gene: 7. The germline V gene encodes CDR1 LNHNV and CDR2 YYDKDF (reference sequence). The CDR3 loop spans 16 amino acids. The CDR3 coding sequence is TGTGCCACCAGCAGGACAGGGGGCGGAGGGTACACTGAAGCTTTCTTT. It yields the protein CATSRTGGGGYTEAFF.

This chain uses TRBV28 with TRBJ2-7; 7 nucleotides match TRBD2. Trimming at V came to 3 bases and at J to 0 bases, leaving 8 bases not matched to a gene. The CDR3 consists of 16 residues. From germline, CDR1 is MDHEN and CDR2 SYDVKM. The CDR3 coding sequence is TGTGCCAGCAGTTTTTCAGTGGGAGGGTCCTCCTACGAGCAGTACTTC. This translates into CASSFSVGGSSYEQYF.

The chain employs TRBV19 and TRBJ1-5, with TRBD1 matching 12 bases. Germline V gene lookup returns CDR1 LNHDA and CDR2 SQIVND (reference sequence). The CDR3 is 15 residues long. Trimming cost V 7 bases and J 5 bases; bases outside gene matches: 6. The CDR3 sequence is CASKRDRGHDQPQHF. In nucleotides, the CDR3 is TGTGCCAGTAAAAGGGACAGGGGGCACGATCAGCCCCAGCATTTT.

The rearrangement joins TRBV18 to TRBJ1-3; 7 nucleotides line up with TRBD1. This CDR3 has 15 amino acids. CDR1 and CDR2 from the germline V gene are KGHSH and LQKENI. Germline trimming cut 3 bases from V and 2 bases from J; bases unmatched to any gene: 4. CDR3 sequence: CASSPNGQAGNTIYF. In DNA form, the CDR3 reads TGTGCCAGCTCACCTAACGGACAGGCTGGAAACACCATATATTTT.

In regard to this clone: In the same sample, other DNA sequences code for this CDR3. The chain has TRBV28 and TRBJ1-4, with TRBD1 as a possible D gene (5 bases). Germline CDR1 and CDR2: MDHEN and SYDVKM. The CDR3 is 14 residues long. Trimming took off 3 bases at V and 2 bases at J, with 7 bases between the two ends. Here the CDR3 DNA reads TGTGCCAGCAGTTTCCAGGGCACTAATGAAAAACTGTTTTTT. Translated: CASSFQGTNEKLFF.

The chain recombines TRBV19 with TRBJ1-2, with no clear D. V lost 3 bases and J lost 11, with 22 bases in between. CDR1 and CDR2 from the germline V gene are LNHDA and SQIVND (reference sequence). CDR3 length equals 15 residues. DNA of the CDR3: TGTGCCAGTAGTATCGAGTCGGGAAGCGGCTTGGGTTACACCTTC. Its protein product is CASSIESGSGLGYTF.

The gene calls are TRBV18 and TRBJ1-4; no clear D. This CDR3 spans 15 amino acids. Trimming removed 0 bases at V and 1 base at J, with 6 bases between. CDR1 and CDR2 (germline): KGHSH, LQKENI. The CDR3 region has the DNA TGTGCCAGCTCACCACCGCTCGGAACTAATGAAAAACTGTTTTTT. This sequence encodes CASSPPLGTNEKLFF.

J is TRBJ1-6 and V is TRBV4-3, with TRBD1 matching over 8 bases. Trimming took 4 bases from V and 10 from J; bases not matched to a gene: 9. The CDR3 sequence is 15 residues long. The germline V gene has CDR1 LGHNA and CDR2 YSLEER. The CDR3 loop reads CASSLRTGQDSPLHF. CDR3 bases: TGCGCCAGCAGCCTTCGGACAGGGCAGGACTCACCCCTCCACTTT.